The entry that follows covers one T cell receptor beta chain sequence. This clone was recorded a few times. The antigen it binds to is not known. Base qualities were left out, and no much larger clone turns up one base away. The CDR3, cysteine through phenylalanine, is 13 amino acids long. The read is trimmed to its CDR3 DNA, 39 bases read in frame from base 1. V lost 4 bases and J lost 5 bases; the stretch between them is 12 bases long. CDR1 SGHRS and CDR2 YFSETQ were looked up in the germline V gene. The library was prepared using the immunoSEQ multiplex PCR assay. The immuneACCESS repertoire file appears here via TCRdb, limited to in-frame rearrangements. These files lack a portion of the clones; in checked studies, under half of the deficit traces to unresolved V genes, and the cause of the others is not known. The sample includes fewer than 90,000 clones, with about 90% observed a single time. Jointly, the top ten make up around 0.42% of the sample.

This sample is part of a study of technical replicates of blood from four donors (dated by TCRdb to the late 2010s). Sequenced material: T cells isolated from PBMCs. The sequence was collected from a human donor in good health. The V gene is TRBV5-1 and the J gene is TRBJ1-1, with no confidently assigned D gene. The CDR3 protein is CASSPSPGTEAFF. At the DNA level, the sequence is TGCGCCAGCAGCCCGAGTCCCGGTACTGAAGCTTTCTTT.